The 20 T cell receptor beta chains below come from one sample, sequenced in a study of control samples from healthy donors and cancer patients. Profiled with immunoSEQ multiplex PCR; TCRdb holds only in-frame clones, not every one. The top ten hold around 1.4% of the sample, which has approximately 90,000 clones, 90% to 95% seen once. The source material was blood. These receptors all come from a woman aged 25 to 39 in good health.

The V gene is TRBV2, the J gene TRBJ2-2; 7 bases map to TRBD1. With V trimmed by 8 bases and J by 0 bases, 12 bases remained unmatched. The CDR3 spans 17 residues. The germline V gene has CDR1 SNHLY and CDR2 FYNNEI. The CDR3 DNA sequence: TGTGCCAGCCAAGGTCAGACAGGGAAAACGAACACCGGGGAGCTGTTTTTT. The encoded protein is CASQGQTGKTNTGELFF.

The chain links TRBV6-5 to TRBJ2-5, with D possibly being TRBD1 (5 bases). TRBJ2-7 matches the DNA end more closely, so the J call is doubtful. This CDR3 is built from 14 residues. In germline, CDR1 is MNHEY, CDR2 SVGAGI. The CDR3 sequence is CASSYSDRFYEQYF. CDR3 sequence (DNA): TGTGCCAGCAGTTACTCAGACAGATTCTACGAGCAGTACTTC.

The chain couples TRBV30 to TRBJ1-2; a possible D gene is TRBD1 (6 bases). Germline V lookup: CDR1 GTSNPN, CDR2 SVGIG (reference sequence). The CDR3 consists of 15 residues. V was shortened by 0 bases and J by 4 bases, with 15 bases between the two germline ends. CDR3 residues: CAWSVGGGAVYGYTF. In DNA form, the CDR3 reads TGTGCCTGGAGTGTAGGTGGGGGCGCCGTCTATGGCTACACCTTC.

The chain is built from TRBV21-1 and TRBJ1-6. TRBV21-1 is a known pseudogene. There are 14 residues in the CDR3. CDR3 amino acids: CASAGHHRNSPLHF. In DNA form, the CDR3 reads TGTGCCAGCGCGGGACACCACCGTAATTCACCCCTCCACTTT.

The chain combines TRBV7-9 with TRBJ2-3; D remains unclear. V was pared by 5 bases and J by 6 bases, with 12 bases between. Germline CDR1 and CDR2: SEHNR and FQNEAQ (reference sequence). CDR3 length equals 13 residues. The chain's CDR3 is CASSGSQWDTQYF. The CDR3, as DNA: TGTGCCAGCAGCGGATCTCAGTGGGATACGCAGTATTTT.

J is TRBJ1-3 and V is TRBV18, with D uncertain. Germline-derived CDR1 and CDR2 are KGHSH and LQKENI. V lost 1 base, J lost 4 bases, and 2 bases lay in between. This CDR3 has 12 residues. This CDR3 is CASSPQGNTIYF. For the CDR3, the DNA is TGTGCCAGCTCACCACAGGGAAACACCATATATTTT.

The rearrangement uses TRBV11-3 and TRBJ2-5; 10 positions agree with TRBD2. This CDR3 is built from 17 residues. With V trimmed by 4 bases and J by 0 bases, 8 bases remained unmatched. Germline V gene data show CDR1 as SGHNT and CDR2 as YENEEA. The CDR3 nucleotides are TGTGCCAGCAGCTCAACAAATAGCGGGAGGCACCAAGAGACCCAGTACTTC. This encodes CASSSTNSGRHQETQYF.

The rearrangement links TRBV4-1 to TRBJ1-1, with TRBD1 matching 7 bases. CDR1 is MGHRA and CDR2 is YSYEKL in the germline V gene. V dropped 4 bases and J dropped 4; count of bases not matched to a gene: 9. The CDR3 has 15 residues. CDR3 sequence reads: CASSPHTGVATEAFF. The CDR3 DNA reads TGCGCCAGCAGCCCCCACACAGGGGTGGCCACTGAAGCTTTCTTT.

This clone has just a few counts. The chain recombines TRBV7-3 with TRBJ1-6; 10 positions match TRBD1. Trimming at V came to 5 bases and at J to 9 bases, leaving 4 bases not matched to a gene. The CDR3 is 14 residues long. Germline assignment: CDR1 SGHTA and CDR2 FQGTGA. CDR3 DNA sequence: TGTGCCAGCAGCCCGGGACAGGGGTCTTCACCCCTCCACTTT. Amino acid sequence: CASSPGQGSSPLHF.

The gene calls are TRBV10-3 and TRBJ1-5, with D tentatively TRBD1 (6 bases). The CDR3 is made up of 13 amino acids. Germline-derived CDR1 and CDR2 are ENHRY and SYGVKD. Trimming left V 4 bases short and J 7 bases short, with 11 bases between. The CDR3 loop reads CAISVEGGQPQHF. In nucleotides, the CDR3 is TGTGCCATCAGTGTGGAGGGGGGGCAGCCCCAGCATTTT.

This clone appeared a single time. One end of the junction is discordant with germline, which a read error may explain. This chain uses TRBV4-2 with TRBJ2-5; D is uncertain. The CDR3 loop spans 13 amino acids. The germline V gene has CDR1 LGHNA and CDR2 YNFKEQ. This chain's CDR3 is CASSQGSREAQYF. DNA of the CDR3: TGTGCCAGCAGCCAAGGATCGAGAGAGGCCCAGTACTTC.

The CDR3 nucleotides are TGTGCCAGCAGTCAGATCCGGACAGTCACCGAAAAACTGTTTTTT. It yields the protein CASSQIRTVTEKLFF. V gene TRBV27 combines with J gene TRBJ1-4, with a tentative D call TRBD1 (6 bases). Per the germline V gene, CDR1 is MNHEY and CDR2 is SMNVEV (reference sequence). This CDR3 spans 15 amino acids. V was shortened by 5 bases and J by 8 bases, with 18 bases between the two germline ends. Combining the CDR3 with reference TRBV27 and TRBJ1-4 gives the whole variable domain EAQVTQNPRYLITVTGKKLTVTCSQNMNHEYMSWYRQDPGLGLRQIYYSMNVEVTDKGDVPEGYKVSRKEKRNFPLILESPSPNQTSLYFCASSQIRTVTEKLFFGSGTQLSVL.

The chain has TRBV11-3 and TRBJ1-1; D unclear. With 3 bases removed from V and 0 bases from J, the gap between germline ends came to 5 bases. Germline V gene data show CDR1 as SGHNT and CDR2 as YENEEA. The CDR3 has 13 amino acids. CDR3 in amino acids: CASSFQVNTEAFF. CDR3 nucleotides: TGTGCCAGCAGCTTTCAAGTGAACACTGAAGCTTTCTTT.

The chain has TRBV14 and TRBJ1-5, with unresolved D. CDR3 size: 13 residues. In germline, CDR1 is SGHDN, CDR2 FVKESK. The V gene lost 4 bases and the J gene lost 4 bases, with 8 bases spanning the gap. The CDR3 loop reads CASSPSRNQPQHF. The CDR3 DNA is TGTGCCAGCAGCCCATCCCGTAATCAGCCCCAGCATTTT.

This clone has a single count. The CDR3: CASSWDRGEKLFF. Written as DNA, the CDR3 is TGTGCCAGCAGCTGGGACAGGGGGGAAAAACTGTTTTTT. The V and J genes are TRBV7-8 and TRBJ1-4; 11 nucleotides match TRBD1. Germline trimming cut 4 bases from V and 8 bases from J; bases unmatched to any gene: 0. CDR3 length: 13 amino acids. Germline CDR1 SGHVS, CDR2 FQNEAQ. The full variable domain, in which reference TRBV7-8 and TRBJ1-4 provide the parts outside the CDR3, is GAGVSQSPRYKVAKRGQDVALRCDPISGHVSLFWYQQALGQGPEFLTYFQNEAQLDKSGLPSDRFFAERPEGSVSTLKIQRTQQEDSAVYLCASSWDRGEKLFFGSGTQLSVL.

V usage is TRBV27 and J usage is TRBJ2-2; D might be TRBD1 (5 bases). Trimming took 4 bases from V and 5 from J, leaving 20 bases between them. This CDR3 region has 17 residues. Per germline, CDR1 MNHEY and CDR2 SMNVEV (reference sequence). CDR3: CASSSSLHGAGTGELFF. Written as DNA, the CDR3 is TGTGCCAGCAGTTCTTCTTTGCATGGGGCTGGAACCGGGGAGCTGTTTTTT.

The rearrangement uses TRBV7-9 and TRBJ1-1; D gene ambiguous. Deletions cut 2 bases from V and 1 base from J, with 5 bases between. This CDR3 is built from 13 residues. The germline V gene encodes CDR1 SEHNR and CDR2 FQNEAQ (reference sequence). The CDR3 spells CASSLLENTEAFF. The CDR3 DNA reads TGTGCCAGCAGCTTATTGGAGAACACTGAAGCTTTCTTT.

This chain links TRBV27 with TRBJ2-3, with D hard to call. The CDR3 sequence is 13 residues long. CDR1 is MNHEY and CDR2 is SMNVEV in the germline V gene (reference sequence). V lost 5 bases, J lost 0 bases, and 6 bases lay in between. The DNA of the CDR3 is TGTGCCAGCAGTACCTCTAGCACAGATACGCAGTATTTT. It translates to CASSTSSTDTQYF.

The chain combines TRBV30 with TRBJ1-3, with D possibly matching TRBD1 (5 bases). V shed 0 bases and J shed 0 bases, with 12 bases lying between them. The CDR3 is 16 residues long. Germline CDR1 is GTSNPN and CDR2 is SVGIG (reference sequence). The CDR3 here is CAWSVGGGFSGNTIYF. The CDR3 DNA follows: TGTGCCTGGAGTGTCGGGGGGGGGTTCTCTGGAAACACCATATATTTT.

The chain links TRBV18 to TRBJ2-7; D tentatively fits TRBD1 or TRBD2 (5 bases each). The CDR3 totals 11 residues. V lost 6 bases and J 6 bases, leaving 9 bases between the germline ends. CDR1 KGHSH and CDR2 LQKENI come from the germline V gene. CDR3 in DNA: TGTGCCAGCTCGAGGGGCCCCGAGCAGTACTTC. It translates to CASSRGPEQYF.